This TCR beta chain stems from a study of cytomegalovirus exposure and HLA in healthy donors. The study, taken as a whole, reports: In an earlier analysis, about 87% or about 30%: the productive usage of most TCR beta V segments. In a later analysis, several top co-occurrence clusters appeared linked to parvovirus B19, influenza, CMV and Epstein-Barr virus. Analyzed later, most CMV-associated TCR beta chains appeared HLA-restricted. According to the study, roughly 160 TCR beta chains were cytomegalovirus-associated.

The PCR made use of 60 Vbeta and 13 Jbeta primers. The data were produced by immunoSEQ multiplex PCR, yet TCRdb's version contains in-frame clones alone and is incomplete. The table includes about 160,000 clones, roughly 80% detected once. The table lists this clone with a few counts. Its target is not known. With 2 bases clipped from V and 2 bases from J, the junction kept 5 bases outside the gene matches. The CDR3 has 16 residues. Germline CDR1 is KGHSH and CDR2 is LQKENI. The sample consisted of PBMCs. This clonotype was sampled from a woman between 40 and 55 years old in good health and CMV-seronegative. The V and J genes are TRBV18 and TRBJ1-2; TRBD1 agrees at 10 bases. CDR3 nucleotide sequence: TGTGCCAGCTCACCAGAGTGGGGACAGGGGAACTATGGCTACACCTTC. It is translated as CASSPEWGQGNYGYTF.